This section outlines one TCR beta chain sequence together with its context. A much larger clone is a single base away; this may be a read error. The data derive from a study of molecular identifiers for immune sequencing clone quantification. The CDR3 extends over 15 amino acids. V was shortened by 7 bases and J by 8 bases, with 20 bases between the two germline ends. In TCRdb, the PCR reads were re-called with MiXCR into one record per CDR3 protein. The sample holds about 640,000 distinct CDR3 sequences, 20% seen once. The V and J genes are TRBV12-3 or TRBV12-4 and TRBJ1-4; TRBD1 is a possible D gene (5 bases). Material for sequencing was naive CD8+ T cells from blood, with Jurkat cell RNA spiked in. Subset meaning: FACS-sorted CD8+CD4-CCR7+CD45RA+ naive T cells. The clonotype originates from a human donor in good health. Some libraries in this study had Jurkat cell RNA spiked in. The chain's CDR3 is CASTLRQDTNEKLFF. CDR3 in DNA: TGTGCCAGCACACTTCGCCAGGACACCAACGAAAAACTGTTTTTT.